This is a list of T cell receptor beta chains from one sample in a study of T-cell memory formation after mild COVID-19. TCRdb re-analysed the 5' RACE reads in MiXCR, keeping a single row per CDR3 protein. The table has 140,000 to 150,000 distinct CDR3 sequences, approximately 25% seen once. Sequencing was performed on PBMCs or a T cell subset sorted from them (not recorded which). The receptors here all came from an adult woman who had mild COVID-19 (a few samples of this study predate the infection). Cell type and time point are not known. Each CDR3 is given with its conserved first and last residue. A D gene is named only where the DNA matches it firmly. Expanded clones are given a class, and other clones once, few, many or no size at all.

CDR3aa: CRGVTGREMNTEAFF
CDR3nt: TGCAGGGGGGTCACAGGGAGGGAGATGAACACTGAAGCTTTCTTT
j_gene: TRBJ1-1
d_gene: -
abundance: few
v_gene: TRBV20-1

CDR3aa: CASSPQGRDEQFF
CDR3nt: TGTGCCAGCTCCCCTCAGGGGAGGGATGAGCAGTTCTTC
j_gene: TRBJ2-1
d_gene: -
abundance: -
v_gene: TRBV18

CDR3aa: CSARDKDGSSYEQYF
CDR3nt: TGCAGTGCTAGAGATAAGGACGGGAGCTCCTACGAGCAGTACTTC
j_gene: TRBJ2-7
d_gene: -
abundance: -
v_gene: TRBV20-1

CDR3aa: CASSPKGTLTDTQYF
CDR3nt: TGTGCCAGCAGCCCCAAAGGGACCCTCACAGATACGCAGTATTTT
j_gene: TRBJ2-3
d_gene: -
abundance: -
v_gene: TRBV3-1

CDR3aa: CASSPIGNSTDTQYF
CDR3nt: TGCGCCAGCAGCCCGATAGGGAACAGCACAGATACGCAGTATTTT
j_gene: TRBJ2-3
d_gene: -
abundance: -
v_gene: TRBV5-1

CDR3aa: CATSGRGGTEAFF
CDR3nt: TGTGCCACCAGCGGCAGGGGGGGCACTGAAGCTTTCTTT
j_gene: TRBJ1-1
d_gene: TRBD1
abundance: -
v_gene: TRBV15

CDR3aa: CATSSQGGGYTF
CDR3nt: TGTGCCACCAGCAGTCAGGGAGGCGGCTACACCTTC
j_gene: TRBJ1-2
d_gene: -
abundance: -
v_gene: TRBV15

CDR3aa: CASSHTGGSYEQYF
CDR3nt: TGCGCCAGCAGCCATACAGGGGGCTCATACGAGCAGTACTTC
j_gene: TRBJ2-7
d_gene: TRBD1
abundance: -
v_gene: TRBV4-1

CDR3aa: CASSEGLEAFF
CDR3nt: TGCGCCAGCAGCGAGGGGCTTGAAGCTTTCTTT
j_gene: TRBJ1-1
d_gene: -
abundance: -
v_gene: TRBV5-1

CDR3aa: CATSMGGRSTDTQYF
CDR3nt: TGTGCCACCAGCATGGGGGGGCGAAGCACAGATACGCAGTATTTT
j_gene: TRBJ2-3
d_gene: -
abundance: -
v_gene: TRBV15